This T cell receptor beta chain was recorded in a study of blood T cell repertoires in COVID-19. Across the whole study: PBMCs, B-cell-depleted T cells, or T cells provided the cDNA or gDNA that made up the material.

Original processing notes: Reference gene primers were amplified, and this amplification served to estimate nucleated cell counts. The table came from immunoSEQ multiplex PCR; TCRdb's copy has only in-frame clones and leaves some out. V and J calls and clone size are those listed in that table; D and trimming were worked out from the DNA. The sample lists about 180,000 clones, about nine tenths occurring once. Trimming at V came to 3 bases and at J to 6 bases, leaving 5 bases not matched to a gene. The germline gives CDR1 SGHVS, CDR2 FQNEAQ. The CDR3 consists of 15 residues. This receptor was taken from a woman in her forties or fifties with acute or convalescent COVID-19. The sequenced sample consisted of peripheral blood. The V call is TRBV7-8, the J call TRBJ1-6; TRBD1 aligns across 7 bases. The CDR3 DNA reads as TGTGCCAGCAGCTTTCGGACAGGAGTTAATTCACCCCTCCACTTT. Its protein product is CASSFRTGVNSPLHF.